Detailed here is one T cell receptor (beta chain). Its antigen target is currently unknown. Library preparation employed 5' RACE. Preparation of each TCR library used around 3,500 ng of total RNA. For each sample, cDNA was synthesized in eight separate reactions using SMARTScribe reverse transcriptase. Unique molecular identifiers containing a 6-nucleotide sample barcode were introduced through template switching during cDNA synthesis. TCRalpha and TCRbeta cDNA was amplified by two nested PCRs of approximately 17 and 9 cycles, with bead purification after each PCR. Before amplification, the cDNA was both treated with uracil DNA-glycosylase and purified with the QIAquick PCR purification kit. The second PCR added Illumina TruSeq-compatible adapters along with sample-specific barcodes. TapeStation and Qubit were used to check library quality and concentration, and roughly 4.6 ng of each library was pooled. Pooled libraries were sequenced on an Illumina HiSeq2500 single-index Rapid Run with 2 x 100 bp reads and custom sequencing primers. In the authors' own workflow: PCR and sequencing errors were corrected by UMI-based consensus assembly using MiGEC version 1.2.6. V(D)J alignment, clonotype assembly and CDR3 extraction were performed with MiXCR version 2.1.1. To normalise gene usage, clonotype sharing and MAIT/NKT TCR abundance, the analysis used the top 1000, 10 000 and 20 000 clonotypes per sample. Diversity was computed as the inverse Simpson index with the vegan R package after downsampling to 27 000 UMIs. Paired Mann-Whitney U tests were applied to discordant twin pairs, with Benjamini-Hochberg correction for multiple testing. TCRdb reprocessed the raw reads; every CDR3 protein sequence is a single record, and DNA is not supplied. Here the V and J calls rest on TCRdb's processing, not on the authors' analysis. The record for this sample contains approximately 160,000 distinct CDR3 sequences. The ten largest clones add up to 2.5% to 3% of the sample.

The germline V gene sets CDR1 to MGHRA and CDR2 to YSYEKL. The CDR3 spans 17 residues, from the cysteine through the phenylalanine. No DNA is listed. These data come from a study of monozygotic twins with inflammatory bowel disease (dated by TCRdb to about 2019). About the full investigation: A total of roughly 28 monozygotic twin pairs were included in the full study, comprising nine German pairs (four IBD-concordant, five IBD-discordant) and 19 IBD-discordant Danish pairs. The search for disease-associated traits relied mainly on comparing, within discordant pairs, IBD patients with their genetically identical healthy co-twins. Each individual had, on average, about 151 000 unique TCRalpha sequences and 181 000 unique TCRbeta sequences available for analysis. The full study reports these points: Measured by the inverse Simpson index, TCRbeta repertoire diversity was lower in IBD patients than in their healthy co-twins. Because patients received different immunosuppressive treatments, the repertoires may have picked up extra background noise and variability between individuals. No difference in repertoire similarity was observed between concordant and discordant twins, possibly owing to limited statistical power. Fewer clonotypes were shared with other individuals by IBD patients than by healthy twins, most markedly in patients showing signs of disease activity. The results gave no support for a single strong signal or clonotype linked to IBD. The analysis was unable to tell apart different T cell subtypes.

A roughly 2.6 ml peripheral blood sample was drawn into PAXgene tubes per donor and stored at -80°C. Without T cell sorting, total RNA was isolated from whole blood using the PAXgene blood miRNA kit on an automated QIAcube. Peripheral blood from monozygotic twin pairs concordant or discordant for inflammatory bowel disease was subjected to deep TCRalpha and TCRbeta repertoire profiling with unique molecular barcoding. Smoking habits were recorded for all twin pairs, and each individual was classified as a current, former or never smoker. Sequenced: blood. The rearrangement combines TRBV4-1 with TRBJ2-3; with no DNA, the TCRdb D assignment of TRBD1 cannot be verified. This clonotype was sampled from a human donor with ulcerative colitis or Crohn's disease, or a healthy co-twin of an affected twin (not recorded which). CDR3 protein: CASSQFGQGGSTDTQYF.